These T cell receptor beta chains were read from a single sample in a study of T cell changes during pregnancy in multiple sclerosis. Generated by immunoSEQ multiplex PCR, the TCRdb table keeps only in-frame clones and is missing some. The sample includes 46,000 or so clones, 85% to 90% of them seen just once. The material was peripheral blood, obtained in the second trimester of pregnancy. All receptors come from a female donor in good health, enrolled as a control in a pregnancy study. Both conserved end residues are part of each CDR3. D genes are given only for firm matches.

v_call,d_call,j_call,cdr3_aa
TRBV6-1,TRBD2,TRBJ2-5,CASGVVAGRETQYF
TRBV27,NA,TRBJ1-1,CASSINLRSVAFF
TRBV7-9,NA,TRBJ2-2,CAIEDSTGELFF
TRBV11-3,TRBD2,TRBJ2-5,CASSLGLAGGETQYF
TRBV6-5,NA,TRBJ2-2,CASSSRGGNTGELFF
TRBV9,NA,TRBJ2-5,CASAATGKATQYF
TRBV5-4,TRBD1,TRBJ1-2,CASSLAEDRYYGYTF
TRBV29-1,NA,TRBJ2-7,CSVEDPRGSSYEQYF
TRBV30,NA,TRBJ1-1,CAWLTPGAFF
TRBV21-1,NA,TRBJ1-1,CASRNEGNTEAFF
TRBV14,TRBD2,TRBJ2-5,CASSQDRASGGYPETQYF
TRBV25-1,NA,TRBJ2-2,CASSGTLASTGELFF
TRBV27,NA,TRBJ2-6,CASSYKPPFTGHPWNSGANVLTF
TRBV19,NA,TRBJ2-7,CASSKGAYEQYF
TRBV5-1,NA,TRBJ2-7,CASSFALLTGDSEQYF
TRBV4-3,NA,TRBJ2-7,CASSQGYLTSYEQYF
TRBV7-9,NA,TRBJ1-1,CASSLAGRNAEAFF
TRBV9,NA,TRBJ2-2,CASSVATGNLNTGELFF
TRBV6-5,NA,TRBJ2-7,CASTAGALSYEQYF
TRBV7-8,NA,TRBJ1-3,CASSLAQRGNTIYF
TRBV7-9,NA,TRBJ1-4,CASSPRREPGQGEKLFF
TRBV11-3,TRBD2,TRBJ2-3,CASSSNRLAGGSTDTQYF
TRBV5-6,NA,TRBJ1-2,CASTSGSDGYTF
TRBV7-2,NA,TRBJ1-1,CASSLGGWGTEAFF
TRBV19,NA,TRBJ1-4,CASSIGGLPPEKLFF
TRBV30,NA,TRBJ1-5,CAWSTGVGQPQHF
TRBV4-1,TRBD1,TRBJ2-6,CASSQDEPGTGAGANVLTF
TRBV7-2,TRBD2,TRBJ2-1,CASSLLAGGDEQFF
TRBV5-1,NA,TRBJ1-3,CASSLEQPGGNTIYF
TRBV5-6,NA,TRBJ1-5,CASSRSWAGAYSNQPQHF
TRBV6-5,TRBD1,TRBJ1-2,CASSYPDRGRIYGYTF
TRBV25-1,NA,TRBJ1-6,CASRDSRNGSPLHF
TRBV27,NA,TRBJ2-5,CASSLGEGPGETQYF
TRBV6-4,NA,TRBJ2-3,CASSGKSGDTQYF
TRBV19,NA,TRBJ2-3,CASSIAPSTDTQYF
TRBV30,NA,TRBJ2-7,CAWSVSRYEQYF
TRBV5-1,NA,TRBJ2-2,CASSLSSGHTNTGELFF
TRBV11-2,NA,TRBJ2-1,CASSLLARENEQFF
TRBV7-9,NA,TRBJ1-1,CASSFGRGGSTEAFF
TRBV9,NA,TRBJ1-1,CASSVGGGDTEAFF
TRBV25-1,NA,TRBJ2-7,CASSYHGEQYF
TRBV11-2,NA,TRBJ2-1,CASSLTRYNEQFF
TRBV6-6,TRBD2,TRBJ2-3,CASSAHSGSITDTQYF
TRBV13,NA,TRBJ1-3,CASSSGEGHTIYF
TRBV29-1,NA,TRBJ1-2,CSVEDREGGGRGYTF
TRBV30,TRBD1,TRBJ1-3,CAADRESGNTIYF
TRBV6-1,TRBD1,TRBJ1-1,CASSETGGAFF
TRBV5-4,TRBD1,TRBJ1-4,CASTSAGGSNEKLFF
TRBV9,NA,TRBJ1-3,CASSVDPSGGMRNTIYF
TRBV6-5,NA,TRBJ2-6,CASGKGAGANVLTF